What follows are 14 T cell receptor beta chains derived from one specimen sequenced in a study of shared clonotypes between healthy human individuals. Here immunoSEQ multiplex PCR was the method, and the copy in TCRdb shows in-frame clones only, minus some. The table has about 1 million clones, around 76% seen once; the top ten hold 1.4%. The material sequenced was memory CD4+ T cells sorted from blood. Subset here: CD45RA-negative fraction. These TCRs come from a man younger than 30 in good health.

This chain uses TRBV23-1 with TRBJ1-2; 7 bases fit TRBD1. TRBV23-1 is an ORF, and what it does is uncertain. Trimming took 2 bases from V and 2 from J; bases not matched to a gene: 5. CDR3 length: 15 residues. The CDR3: CASSQGGTANYGYTF. In nucleotides, the CDR3 is TGCGCCAGCAGTCAAGGCGGGACAGCCAACTATGGCTACACCTTC.

This chain joins TRBV18 and TRBJ2-3, with D possibly TRBD2 on 6 matching bases. CDR3 size: 15 residues. Trimming shortened V by 1 base and J by 3 bases, and 11 bases separated the two germline ends. Germline CDR1 KGHSH, CDR2 LQKENI. The CDR3 DNA sequence: TGTGCCAGCTCACCACAACTAGCAGGTACAGATACGCAGTATTTT. It specifies CASSPQLAGTDTQYF. Full variable domain (remainder filled in from reference TRBV18 and TRBJ2-3): NAGVMQNPRHLVRRRGQEARLRCSPMKGHSHVYWYRQLPEEGLKFMVYLQKENIIDESGMPKERFSAEFPKEGPSILRIQQVVRGDSAAYFCASSPQLAGTDTQYFGPGTRLTVL.

The genes are TRBV27 and TRBJ2-7, with 11 bases lining up with TRBD1. Germline values: CDR1 MNHEY, CDR2 SMNVEV (reference sequence). Unmatched junction bases numbered 5, after V lost 3 bases and J lost 1 base. This CDR3 has 16 residues. In DNA, the CDR3 is TGTGCCAGCAGTTTTGGCGGGACAGGGGGTTCCTACGAGCAGTACTTC. This codes for CASSFGGTGGSYEQYF.

This CDR3 is CASSLGTGGLSNQPQHF. CDR3 nucleotides: TGTGCCAGCAGCTTAGGGACAGGGGGCTTAAGCAATCAGCCCCAGCATTTT. This chain links TRBV7-9 with TRBJ1-5, with TRBD1 matching 11 bases. The CDR3 spans 17 residues. The V gene end was trimmed by 1 base and the J gene end by 1 base; junction bases not matched to a gene: 3. Germline-derived CDR1 and CDR2 are SEHNR and FQNEAQ (reference sequence). Full variable domain (rest looked up from reference TRBV7-9 and TRBJ1-5): DTGVSQNPRHKITKRGQNVTFRCDPISEHNRLYWYRQTLGQGPEFLTYFQNEAQLEKSRLLSDRFSAERPKGSFSTLEIQRTEQGDSAMYLCASSLGTGGLSNQPQHFGDGTRLSIL.

DNA of the CDR3: TGTGCCAGCAGCCAAGTAAGGGTTAGCGGGGCTCCGGATACGCAGTATTTT. Amino acid sequence: CASSQVRVSGAPDTQYF. V is TRBV14 and J is TRBJ2-3; 8 bases agree with TRBD2. CDR3 size: 17 residues. V was clipped by 1 base and J by 6 bases; unmatched bases: 12. Germline V gene lookup returns CDR1 SGHDN and CDR2 FVKESK.

This clone has only a few counts. The chain has TRBV6-1 and TRBJ2-5; 10 nucleotides agree with TRBD1. V trimming: 5 bases; J trimming: 1 base; junction bases outside the gene matches: 4. The germline gives CDR1 MNHNS, CDR2 SASEGT. The CDR3 extends over 15 amino acids. In DNA, the CDR3 is TGTGCCAGCAGTAGACAGGGGGCAACCCAAGAGACCCAGTACTTC. Translating gives CASSRQGATQETQYF.

The gene calls are TRBV12-2 and TRBJ1-3. TRBV12-2 corresponds to a pseudogene. The CDR3 contains 18 residues. CDR3 DNA: TGTGCAAGTCGCTTAGCGCGGCCAGGGAGAGGGTCTGGAAACACCATATATTTT. Protein sequence: CASRLARPGRGSGNTIYF.

Only a few counts were recorded for this clone. The chain is built from TRBV27 and TRBJ1-1, with D uncertain. Per germline, CDR1 MNHEY and CDR2 SMNVEV (reference sequence). The CDR3 extends over 14 amino acids. With 2 bases removed from V and 2 bases from J, the gap between germline ends came to 9 bases. In DNA form, the CDR3 reads TGTGCCAGCAGTTTAAGGTCAGGAAACACTGAAGCTTTCTTT. This encodes CASSLRSGNTEAFF.

This clone was seen a handful of times. V is TRBV6-1 and J is TRBJ2-7; TRBD1 agrees at 7 bases. From germline, CDR1 is MNHNS and CDR2 SASEGT. The length of the CDR3 is 13 residues. The ends lost 4 bases at V and 6 bases at J; junction bases unmatched: 6. CDR3: CASSVGYRGEQYF. CDR3 DNA: TGTGCCAGCAGTGTGGGATACAGGGGCGAGCAGTACTTC.

V usage is TRBV11-2 and J usage is TRBJ1-1, with 9 bases fitting TRBD1. The germline V gene has CDR1 SGHAT and CDR2 FQNNGV. With 5 bases clipped from V and 5 bases from J, the junction kept 9 bases outside the gene matches. The CDR3 is 15 residues long. The CDR3 DNA follows: TGTGCCAGCAGCCCCTTGGACAGGGGCTATACTGAAGCTTTCTTT. As protein: CASSPLDRGYTEAFF.

The V gene is TRBV6-1, the J gene TRBJ2-7, with TRBD2 as a possible D gene (7 bases). The germline V and J ends were trimmed by 4 bases and 2 bases, with 12 bases remaining between them. The germline gives CDR1 MNHNS, CDR2 SASEGT. The CDR3 is made up of 14 amino acids. The CDR3 nucleotides are TGTGCCAGCAGTGGCACAGGGAGGGCCTACGAGCAGTACTTC. This sequence encodes CASSGTGRAYEQYF.

The chain employs TRBV5-4 and TRBJ2-3; 8 bases line up with TRBD1. V was pared by 2 bases and J by 9 bases, with 11 bases of the junction left unmatched. The germline gives CDR1 SGHNT, CDR2 YYREEE (reference sequence). The CDR3 totals 15 residues. This chain's CDR3 is CASSFSGTGRWTQYF. The CDR3 coding sequence is TGTGCCAGCAGCTTCTCCGGGACAGGCCGTTGGACGCAGTATTTT. The full variable domain, in which reference TRBV5-4 and TRBJ2-3 provide the parts outside the CDR3, is ETGVTQSPTHLIKTRGQQVTLRCSSQSGHNTVSWYQQALGQGPQFIFQYYREEENGRGNFPPRFSGLQFPNYSSELNVNALELDDSALYLCASSFSGTGRWTQYFGPGTRLTVL.

V and J are TRBV7-6 and TRBJ2-3; 11 bases are shared with TRBD2. J was trimmed by 5 bases and V by 2 bases; bases with no gene match: 12. The CDR3 is made up of 18 amino acids. Germline V gene data show CDR1 as SGHVS and CDR2 as FNYEAQ. As DNA, the CDR3 is TGTGCCAGCAGCTTACGCCTAGCGGGAGGCGATTGGGGAGATACGCAGTATTTT. Its protein is CASSLRLAGGDWGDTQYF.

The CDR3 DNA reads as TGCGCCAGCAGCTTGGCGGGAGTAAAAGGGAATGAGCAGTTCTTC. The encoded protein is CASSLAGVKGNEQFF. V usage is TRBV5-1 and J usage is TRBJ2-1, with TRBD2 as a possible D gene (6 bases). Per germline, CDR1 SGHRS and CDR2 YFSETQ. V was cut by 0 bases and J by 7 bases, with 14 bases left in between. The CDR3 loop spans 15 amino acids.